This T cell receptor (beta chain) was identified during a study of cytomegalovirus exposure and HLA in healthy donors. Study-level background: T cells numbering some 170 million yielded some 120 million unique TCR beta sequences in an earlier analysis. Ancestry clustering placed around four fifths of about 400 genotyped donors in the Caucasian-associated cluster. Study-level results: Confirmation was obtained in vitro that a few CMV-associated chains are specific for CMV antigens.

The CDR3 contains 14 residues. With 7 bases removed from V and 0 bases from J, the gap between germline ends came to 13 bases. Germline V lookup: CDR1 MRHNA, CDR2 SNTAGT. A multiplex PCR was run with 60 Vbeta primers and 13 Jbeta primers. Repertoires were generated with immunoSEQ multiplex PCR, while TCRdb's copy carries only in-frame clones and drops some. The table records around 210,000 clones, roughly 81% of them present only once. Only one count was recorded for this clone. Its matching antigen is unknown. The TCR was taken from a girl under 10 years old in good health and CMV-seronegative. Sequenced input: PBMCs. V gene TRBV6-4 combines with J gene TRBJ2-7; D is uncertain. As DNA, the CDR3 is TGTGCCAGCATGGCCCTGCCCCTCTCCTACGAGCAGTACTTC. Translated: CASMALPLSYEQYF.